The 25 T cell receptor beta chains reported below all come from one sample, sequenced in a study of T cells in Graves' hyperthyroidism and ophthalmopathy. Authors of the study amplified TCR beta CDR3 regions from RNA transcripts. Primed by the HTBI set, a first-round RT-PCR was run on the TCR CDR3. TCRdb independently ran MiXCR on the multiplex PCR reads; one entry per CDR3 protein. Counted here are about 400,000 distinct CDR3 sequences, 15% occurring once; the ten biggest clones make up 32%. The sequencing sample was made of blood. The receptors stem from a woman aged 25 to 39 with Graves' hyperthyroidism.

The chain carries TRBV6-1 and TRBJ2-2; D unclear. This CDR3 spans 14 amino acids. The V end was cut by 9 bases, the J end by 0 bases, with 11 bases between. Germline V gives CDR1 MNHNS, CDR2 SASEGT. The CDR3 loop is CARIHSTNTGELFF. The CDR3 DNA reads TGTGCCAGGATTCACTCGACGAACACCGGGGAGCTGTTTTTT.

This chain connects TRBV6-1 to TRBJ2-4, with 7 bases aligning to TRBD1. Germline assignment: CDR1 MNHNS and CDR2 SASEGT. The CDR3 length is 18 residues. V dropped 3 bases and J dropped 0; count of bases not matched to a gene: 11. DNA for the CDR3: TGTGCCAGCAGTGACGGGACAGTCTACCGCCTAGCCAAAAACATTCAGTACTTC. Its protein product is CASSDGTVYRLAKNIQYF.

The chain is built from TRBV3-1 and TRBJ2-7; 8 bases align to TRBD2. The CDR3 contains 17 residues. Germline assignment: CDR1 LGHDT and CDR2 YNNKEL (reference sequence). With V trimmed by 8 bases and J by 5 bases, 20 bases remained unmatched. CDR3 coding DNA: TGTGCCAGCTCACCAAGCCTCTTAAGCGGGAGTAGAAACGAGCAGTACTTC. Translating it yields CASSPSLLSGSRNEQYF.

This clonotype was detected only a few times. This chain connects TRBV25-1 to TRBJ2-3; 9 bases are a match to TRBD2. CDR1 is MGHDK and CDR2 is SYGVNS in the germline V gene. The CDR3 is 16 amino acids. V trimming: 1 base; J trimming: 0 bases; junction bases outside the gene matches: 2. CDR3 nucleotides: TGTGCCAGCAGTGAATTTCTAGCGGGGAGCACAGATACGCAGTATTTT. Translating gives CASSEFLAGSTDTQYF.

Ten or more counts support this clonotype. CDR3: CASSQVIGSNQPQHF. The CDR3 nucleotides are TGTGCCAGCAGCCAAGTGATTGGTAGCAATCAGCCCCAGCATTTT. The rearrangement links TRBV3-1 to TRBJ1-5; no definite D call. This CDR3 region has 15 residues. The ends were cut back, 1 base at V and 0 bases at J, with 7 bases in the middle. Germline V gives CDR1 LGHDT, CDR2 YNNKEL (reference sequence).

Details on this clonotype: A much larger clone sits a single nucleotide away, making a read error possible. The chain carries TRBV6-5 and TRBJ2-7; 10 nucleotides agree with TRBD2. CDR1 MNHEY and CDR2 SVGAGI come from the germline V gene. This CDR3 is built from 15 residues. The chain's CDR3 is CASSYGTSVSYEQHF. The CDR3 DNA follows: TGTGCCAGCAGTTACGGGACTAGCGTTAGCTACGAGCAGCACTTC.

This clonotype came up many times. This sequence joins TRBV28 and TRBJ2-1; TRBD2 aligns across 8 bases. This CDR3 region has 15 residues. The germline V gene has CDR1 MDHEN and CDR2 SYDVKM. The junction had 4 bases not matched to a gene; V was cut back by 6 bases and J by 0 bases. CDR3 residues: CASSRTSNSYNEQFF. Written as DNA, the CDR3 is TGTGCCAGCAGCAGGACTAGCAACTCCTACAATGAGCAGTTCTTC.

The sample holds many counts of this clonotype. The chain links TRBV12-3 or TRBV12-4 to TRBJ1-3; D unclear. Trimming took 3 bases from V and 2 from J, leaving 11 bases between them. The CDR3 covers 15 residues. The CDR3, as DNA: TGTGCCAGCAGTTTGACCGGCTCGACTGGAAACACCATATATTTT. It specifies CASSLTGSTGNTIYF.

At least ten counts were recorded for this clonotype. V usage is TRBV28 and J usage is TRBJ2-1; D is unclear. Germline V CDR1 and CDR2: MDHEN, SYDVKM. The CDR3 extends over 14 amino acids. Trimming took 3 bases from V and 3 from J, leaving 9 bases between them. CDR3 nucleotide sequence: TGTGCCAGCAGTTTTTATGTAGGCTACAATGAGCAGTTCTTC. Encoded protein: CASSFYVGYNEQFF.

The table lists this clonotype with a few counts. A read error is likely, as this CDR3 ends without the conserved phenylalanine or tryptophan. The gene calls are TRBV20-1 and TRBJ1-2; D gene unclear. The germline V gene has CDR1 DFQATT and CDR2 SNEGSKA (reference sequence). V was pared by 6 bases and J by 0 bases, with 11 bases between. The CDR3 covers 13 residues. DNA of the CDR3: TGCAGTGCCCGGTTCACGGCTAACTATGGCTACACCCTC. This translates into CSARFTANYGYTL.

The V call is TRBV5-8, the J call TRBJ1-5, with D hard to call. V was trimmed by 4 bases and J by 2 bases, leaving 7 bases between them. This CDR3 contains 13 residues. Germline values: CDR1 SGHTS, CDR2 YDEGEE. CDR3 loop: CASSVWGNQPQHF. The DNA for the CDR3 is TGTGCCAGCAGCGTTTGGGGCAATCAGCCCCAGCATTTT.

This clonotype was seen repeatedly, ten times or more. The genes are TRBV5-1 and TRBJ1-3; TRBD1 is a possible D gene (5 bases). Trimming left V 4 bases short and J 0 bases short, with 8 bases between. The CDR3 is made up of 14 amino acids. Germline CDR1 is SGHRS and CDR2 is YFSETQ. The CDR3 spells CASSGASSGNTIYF. The DNA for the CDR3 is TGCGCCAGCAGCGGGGCATCCTCTGGAAACACCATATATTTT. The full variable domain, rest sourced from reference TRBV5-1 and TRBJ1-3, is KAGVTQTPRYLIKTRGQQVTLSCSPISGHRSVSWYQQTPGQGLQFLFEYFSETQRNKGNFPGRFSGRQFSNSRSEMNVSTLELGDSALYLCASSGASSGNTIYFGEGSWLTVV.

This chain connects TRBV5-1 to TRBJ2-1; 7 nucleotides align to TRBD2. There are 15 residues in the CDR3. The germline V gene has CDR1 SGHRS and CDR2 YFSETQ. After removal of 3 bases from V and 0 bases from J, the junction contained 3 bases not matched to a gene. The DNA of the CDR3 is TGCGCCAGCAGCTCACGACTAGCCTCCTACAATGAGCAGTTCTTC. Protein: CASSSRLASYNEQFF. The variable domain in full, completed from reference TRBV5-1 and TRBJ2-1, reads KAGVTQTPRYLIKTRGQQVTLSCSPISGHRSVSWYQQTPGQGLQFLFEYFSETQRNKGNFPGRFSGRQFSNSRSEMNVSTLELGDSALYLCASSSRLASYNEQFFGPGTRLTVL.

The sample holds many counts of this clonotype. The chain is built from TRBV27 and TRBJ2-7; TRBD1 agrees at 9 bases. The CDR3 is 14 amino acids. J was trimmed by 2 bases and V by 4 bases; bases with no gene match: 3. Germline-derived CDR1 and CDR2 are MNHEY and SMNVEV (reference sequence). Here the CDR3 DNA reads TGTGCCAGCAGTTACGACAGGGGGGCCTACGAGCAGTACTTC. Translated: CASSYDRGAYEQYF.

This clonotype was observed a few times. This sequence joins TRBV20-1 and TRBJ2-3, with TRBD2 matching 7 bases. CDR3 size: 16 residues. Germline V gives CDR1 DFQATT, CDR2 SNEGSKA (reference sequence). Trimming at V came to 0 bases and at J to 6 bases, leaving 12 bases not matched to a gene. The CDR3 sequence: CSARDTGGGSLDTQYF. As DNA, the CDR3 is TGCAGTGCTAGAGACACGGGGGGAGGGTCCCTGGATACGCAGTATTTT.

This chain links TRBV20-1 with TRBJ1-2; weak D call: TRBD1 (5 bases). This CDR3 is 14 amino acids long. The V end lost 6 bases, the J end lost 4 bases, and 18 bases lay between the germline ends. In germline, CDR1 is DFQATT, CDR2 SNEGSKA (reference sequence). CDR3 sequence: CSAQPPGLIYGYTF. As DNA, the CDR3 is TGCAGTGCGCAGCCTCCGGGACTGATCTATGGCTACACCTTC.

Note on this clonotype: One junction end does not reproduce the germline sequence, and a read error may be involved. The CDR3 DNA follows: TGTGCCAGCAGCCATGCACCCGCAGTAGCCAGAAACATTCAGTACTTC. It translates to CASSHAPAVARNIQYF. The chain carries TRBV9 and TRBJ2-4; no reliable D call. The V gene's germline CDR1 is SGDLS and CDR2 YYNGEE. The CDR3 runs 16 residues.

This clonotype was seen repeatedly, ten times or more. This chain links TRBV5-4 with TRBJ2-5; 14 nucleotides match TRBD2. The CDR3 has 17 residues. V was pared by 0 bases and J by 3 bases, with 4 bases of the junction left unmatched. Germline values: CDR1 SGHNT, CDR2 YYREEE (reference sequence). DNA of the CDR3: TGTGCCAGCAGCTTGGGACTAGCGGGAGGGCCGGAAGAGACCCAGTACTTC. Residues: CASSLGLAGGPEETQYF.

The chain couples TRBV2 to TRBJ2-1; D unresolved. The CDR3 extends over 13 amino acids. V was cut by 4 bases and J by 9 bases, with 13 bases left in between. Germline CDR1 SNHLY, CDR2 FYNNEI. CDR3: CASSGQHLGEQFF. The CDR3 DNA follows: TGTGCCAGCAGTGGGCAGCACCTAGGTGAGCAGTTCTTC.

This clonotype was seen many times. This sequence joins TRBV3-1 and TRBJ2-1, with D perhaps assigned TRBD1 or TRBD2 (5 bases each). With 1 base removed from V and 14 bases from J, the gap between germline ends came to 9 bases. The germline V gene encodes CDR1 LGHDT and CDR2 YNNKEL (reference sequence). The CDR3 length is 11 residues. CDR3 sequence: CASSQAGTKFF. CDR3 sequence (DNA): TGTGCCAGCAGCCAAGCGGGGACGAAGTTCTTC.

The chain couples TRBV9 to TRBJ2-7; weak D call: TRBD2 (6 bases). CDR1 and CDR2 from the germline V gene are SGDLS and YYNGEE. Trimming shortened V by 3 bases and J by 2 bases, and 15 bases separated the two germline ends. The CDR3 spans 15 residues. The CDR3 nucleotides are TGTGCCAGCAGCGAAACCGGGACTTCCCCCTACGAGCAGTACTTC. Translating gives CASSETGTSPYEQYF.

This clonotype was detected many times. This chain joins TRBV28 and TRBJ2-2; TRBD1 aligns across 9 bases. The germline gives CDR1 MDHEN, CDR2 SYDVKM. The CDR3 length is 19 residues. V gave up 0 bases and J gave up 0 bases; unmatched junction bases: 8. CDR3 in amino acids: CASSLWTTGTGSNTGELFF. The DNA of the CDR3 is TGTGCCAGCAGTTTATGGACCACCGGGACAGGGTCGAACACCGGGGAGCTGTTTTTT.

Of note for this clonotype: Since no conserved phenylalanine or tryptophan closes the CDR3, a read error is the likely cause. The rearrangement links TRBV30 to TRBJ1-1; the D gene is possibly TRBD1 (6 bases). The CDR3 is 13 residues long. Germline V gene lookup returns CDR1 GTSNPN and CDR2 SVGIG (reference sequence). V lost 4 bases, J lost 1 base, and 10 bases lay in between. DNA of the CDR3: TGTGCCTGGACGACAGGTTCGAACACTGAAGCTTTCTCT. It translates to CAWTTGSNTEAFS.

This clonotype was counted ten times or more. V is TRBV6-1 and J is TRBJ2-7; 9 bases line up with TRBD1. Trimming cost V 5 bases and J 2 bases; bases outside gene matches: 13. The germline V gene encodes CDR1 MNHNS and CDR2 SASEGT. This CDR3 region has 17 residues. CDR3 nucleotide sequence: TGTGCCAGCAGTCTTCAAACTTCCGGGACAGGGACCTACGAGCAGTACTTC. Amino acids: CASSLQTSGTGTYEQYF.

This clonotype has at least ten counts. The rearrangement links TRBV3-1 to TRBJ1-1; weak D call: TRBD1 (6 bases). The V gene lost 0 bases and the J gene lost 10 bases, with 12 bases spanning the gap. The CDR3 covers 13 residues. Germline assignment: CDR1 LGHDT and CDR2 YNNKEL (reference sequence). CDR3 sequence: CASSQDSGAGAFF. In DNA, the CDR3 is TGTGCCAGCAGCCAAGATTCGGGGGCGGGAGCTTTCTTT.